A selection of T cell receptor beta chains follows, all from one sample in a study of T cell repertoires in cytomegalovirus infection. TCRdb reanalysed the reads using MiXCR and keeps one entry per CDR3 protein. Here the sample spans around 260,000 distinct CDR3 sequences, roughly 23% being singletons. Material: PBMCs. The receptors were gathered from a human donor in good health (CMV status not recorded). Some clones in this sample may be carry-over from other donors' samples. Both conserved end residues are part of each CDR3. A D gene is named only where the DNA matches it firmly. Expanded clones get a size class; other rows say once, few or many, or leave the size out.

d_gene	v_gene	j_gene	abundance	CDR3nt	CDR3aa
TRBD2	TRBV6-2/TRBV6-3	TRBJ2-2	.	TGTGCCAGCAGTTACACCTATAGCGGGGCCAACCCCGGGGAGCTGTTTTTT	CASSYTYSGANPGELFF
TRBD1	TRBV5-1	TRBJ1-2	.	TGCGCCAGCAGCTTGGTCGACAGGGATGATGGCTACACCTTC	CASSLVDRDDGYTF
TRBD2	TRBV7-8	TRBJ2-1	many	TGTGCCAGCAGCCCCCGCTATAGCGGGAATTACAATGAGCAGTTCTTC	CASSPRYSGNYNEQFF
TRBD1	TRBV7-2	TRBJ2-7	.	TGTGCCAGCAGCTTAGTAGGGACAGGGGCGCAAAACTACGAGCAGTACTTC	CASSLVGTGAQNYEQYF
TRBD1	TRBV19	TRBJ1-2	.	TGTGCCAGTAGTAGTGGTTCCCGGGACAGCCTTTATGGCTACACCTTC	CASSSGSRDSLYGYTF
TRBD2	TRBV6-2/TRBV6-3	TRBJ2-1	many	TGTGCCAGCGGCGTAAGGAGTAGCGGGAGTTTTAAGTCCTACAATGAGCAGTTCTTC	CASGVRSSGSFKSYNEQFF
.	TRBV20-1	TRBJ2-1	.	TGCAGTGCGCCTCGACGGCCTGAGCAGTTCTTC	CSAPRRPEQFF
.	TRBV7-9	TRBJ1-6	few	TGTGCCAGCAGCTCAGCCGGACATCAGAGGTCACCCCTCCACTTT	CASSSAGHQRSPLHF
.	TRBV7-2	TRBJ1-2	many	TGTGCCAGCAGCTTAGAGTCCCTCTATGGCTACACCTTC	CASSLESLYGYTF
.	TRBV20-1	TRBJ2-5	few	TGCAGTGCTAGAGATCGGGATACAGGAGGCTGGCAAGAGACCCAGTACTTC	CSARDRDTGGWQETQYF
TRBD2	TRBV10-3	TRBJ2-3	few	TGTGCCATCAGGACTAGCGGGAGGGCCGGAGATACGCAGTATTTT	CAIRTSGRAGDTQYF
.	TRBV27	TRBJ1-1	.	TGTGCCAGCAGTGCCGGGACAATTGGCACTGAAGCTTTCTTT	CASSAGTIGTEAFF
TRBD2	TRBV11-2	TRBJ2-1	.	TGTGCCAGCAGTCGGACTAGCGGGGGCTCCAATGAGCAGTTCTTC	CASSRTSGGSNEQFF
TRBD1	TRBV10-2	TRBJ1-5	.	TGCGCCAGCAGATCGACAGGGGGCAGTCAGCCCCAGCATTTT	CASRSTGGSQPQHF
.	TRBV28	TRBJ2-5	.	TGTGCCAGTAGGATCCAAGAGACCCAGTACTTC	CASRIQETQYF
.	TRBV7-2	TRBJ2-1	few	TGTGCCAGCAGCTTAACACGGGACAATGAGCAGTTCTTC	CASSLTRDNEQFF
TRBD2	TRBV20-1	TRBJ2-7	.	TGCAGTGCTGGGGAGAGCGGGAGTACGAGGGAGCAGTACTTC	CSAGESGSTREQYF
.	TRBV18	TRBJ1-1	.	TGTGCCAGCTCACCAAAGGGGGGGGGGCACACTGAAGCTTTCTTT	CASSPKGGGHTEAFF
.	TRBV20-1	TRBJ1-1	.	TGCAGTGCAAGCCGGACGAACACTGAAGCTTTCTTT	CSASRTNTEAFF
TRBD1	TRBV27	TRBJ2-7	.	TGTGCCAGCAGTTCCTTGGGTTCAGGGGGCAACGAGCAGTACTTC	CASSSLGSGGNEQYF
.	TRBV7-2	TRBJ2-3	many	TGTGCCAGCAGCTTAGATGGGAACACAGATACGCAGTATTTT	CASSLDGNTDTQYF
.	TRBV7-9	TRBJ2-1	.	TGTGCCAGCAGCCGGGGACTGGAGGCCAATGAGCAGTTCTTC	CASSRGLEANEQFF
.	TRBV6-4	TRBJ1-1	.	TGTGCCAGCCACGGGGGAGATGGGACTGAAGCTTTCTTT	CASHGGDGTEAFF
.	TRBV7-9	TRBJ2-1	.	TGTGCCAGCAGCTTAGCTACTAGCCGCGATGAGCAGTTCTTC	CASSLATSRDEQFF
.	TRBV6-5	TRBJ1-1	.	TGTGCCAGCAGTTACTCGAGACCGCCCATAATTGGCACTGAAGCTTTCTTT	CASSYSRPPIIGTEAFF
.	TRBV6-4	TRBJ1-1	.	TGTGCCTCATCGGGGGTGACCATGAACACTGAAGCTTTCTTT	CASSGVTMNTEAFF